The 16 T cell receptor beta chains below all came from one sample that was sequenced in a study of shared clonotypes between healthy human individuals. The data were produced by immunoSEQ multiplex PCR, yet TCRdb's version contains in-frame clones alone and is incomplete. The sample contains under 1,900,000 clones, around 98.5% of which appear only once. Sequencing was carried out using naive CD4+ T cells sorted from blood. Subset given: CD45RA+ positively selected. Every receptor here comes from a man aged 30-40 years in good health.

This rearrangement joins TRBV5-4 to TRBJ2-2, with unresolved D. This CDR3 has 15 amino acids. Trimming cost V 0 bases and J 0 bases, with 6 bases left between them. The germline V gene encodes CDR1 SGHNT and CDR2 YYREEE (reference sequence). The CDR3 protein is CASSLEGANTGELFF. The CDR3 bases are TGTGCCAGCAGCTTGGAAGGAGCGAACACCGGGGAGCTGTTTTTT.

The rearrangement uses TRBV10-3 and TRBJ2-7; D remains unclear. V shed 7 bases and J shed 0 bases, with 13 bases lying between them. This CDR3 comprises 14 residues. Germline V gene sequence: CDR1 ENHRY, CDR2 SYGVKD. The CDR3: CAITRSRNSYEQYF. CDR3 DNA: TGTGCCATCACCCGAAGCAGAAACTCCTACGAGCAGTACTTC.

The rearrangement links TRBV14 to TRBJ2-3; D gene ambiguous. CDR3 length: 15 residues. Germline-derived CDR1 and CDR2 are SGHDN and FVKESK. V dropped 0 bases and J dropped 2 bases, with 9 bases sitting between them. DNA of the CDR3: TGTGCCAGCAGCCAAGACGGCGGCTACACAGATACGCAGTATTTT. Residues: CASSQDGGYTDTQYF. The whole variable domain, remainder taken from reference TRBV14 and TRBJ2-3, is EAGVTQFPSHSVIEKGQTVTLRCDPISGHDNLYWYRRVMGKEIKFLLHFVKESKQDESGMPNNRFLAERTGGTYSTLKVQPAELEDSGVYFCASSQDGGYTDTQYFGPGTRLTVL.

The chain is built from TRBV9 and TRBJ1-1; perhaps TRBD1 as D (5 bases). The CDR3 runs 14 residues. Trimming pared 1 base from V and 5 bases from J, leaving 12 bases between. Germline lookup yields CDR1 SGDLS and CDR2 YYNGEE. CDR3 amino acids: CASSVQGRETEAFF. CDR3 nucleotide sequence: TGTGCCAGCAGCGTACAAGGCAGGGAGACTGAAGCTTTCTTT. The whole variable domain, filled in from reference TRBV9 and TRBJ1-1, reads DSGVTQTPKHLITATGQRVTLRCSPRSGDLSVYWYQQSLDQGLQFLIQYYNGEERAKGNILERFSAQQFPDLHSELNLSSLELGDSALYFCASSVQGRETEAFFGQGTRLTVV.

This chain joins TRBV9 and TRBJ2-5; 10 nucleotides match TRBD1. With V trimmed by 4 bases and J by 5 bases, 14 bases remained unmatched. CDR1 is SGDLS, CDR2 YYNGEE, per germline. The length of the CDR3 is 17 residues. CDR3 sequence: CASSLTGTGVSPETQYF. The DNA for the CDR3 is TGTGCCAGCAGCCTGACCGGGACAGGGGTCTCTCCGGAGACCCAGTACTTC.

This clone was picked up one time. The genes are TRBV28 and TRBJ2-7; 9 positions agree with TRBD1. The CDR3 covers 15 residues. J lost 2 bases, V lost 3 bases, and 5 bases had no gene match. Germline CDR1 reads MDHEN; CDR2 reads SYDVKM. The CDR3, as DNA: TGTGCCAGCAGTTTCGCCGGGACAGGGACCTACGAGCAGTACTTC. Amino acid sequence: CASSFAGTGTYEQYF.

The chain is built from TRBV5-4 and TRBJ1-2; D gene unclear. V lost 4 bases, J lost 2 bases, and 6 bases lay in between. This CDR3 has 12 amino acids. Germline V gene data show CDR1 as SGHNT and CDR2 as YYREEE (reference sequence). CDR3 nucleotide sequence: TGTGCCAGCAGCCATCCCAACTATGGCTACACCTTC. This gives the protein CASSHPNYGYTF.

The chain has TRBV28 and TRBJ2-5; TRBD1 matches 10 bases. CDR1 is MDHEN, CDR2 SYDVKM, per germline. Unmatched junction bases numbered 17, after V lost 6 bases and J lost 4 bases. There are 18 residues in the CDR3. CDR3 protein: CASSQGLGDRGLVETQYF. The CDR3 coding sequence is TGTGCCAGCAGCCAAGGTCTTGGGGACAGGGGACTGGTAGAGACCCAGTACTTC.

J is TRBJ2-1 and V is TRBV2; 8 bases are shared with TRBD2. The CDR3 runs 15 residues. The trim removed 10 bases at V and 3 bases at J, leaving 11 bases unmatched. Germline V gene data show CDR1 as SNHLY and CDR2 as FYNNEI. This CDR3 is CAIPTGTSGYNEQFF. The CDR3 nucleotides are TGTGCCATCCCGACGGGTACTAGCGGCTACAATGAGCAGTTCTTC.

The J gene is TRBJ2-1, the V gene TRBV5-6; the D gene could be TRBD1 or TRBD2 (5 bases each). V lost 3 bases and J 0 bases, leaving 16 bases between the germline ends. The V gene's germline CDR1 is SGHDT and CDR2 YYEEEE. The CDR3 consists of 17 residues. The CDR3 reads CASSSMGRVSSYNEQFF. The CDR3 coding sequence is TGTGCCAGCAGCTCCATGGGGCGGGTCAGCTCCTACAATGAGCAGTTCTTC.

The chain employs TRBV2 and TRBJ1-4; D is undetermined. Germline loops: CDR1 SNHLY, CDR2 FYNNEI. The CDR3 is 12 amino acids. Trimming left V 5 bases short and J 7 bases short, with 8 bases between. For the CDR3, the DNA is TGTGCCAGCAGTACCTCCATTGAAAAACTGTTTTTT. Translated, it gives CASSTSIEKLFF.

The gene calls are TRBV4-1 and TRBJ2-7; D is uncertain. From germline, CDR1 is MGHRA and CDR2 YSYEKL. Between the trimmed V and J ends, which lost 1 base and 2 bases, there was a span of 9 bases. The CDR3 has 14 amino acids. CDR3 DNA: TGCGCCAGCAGCCAAGGCGGATACCCCTACGAGCAGTACTTC. Residues: CASSQGGYPYEQYF.

This chain uses TRBV28 with TRBJ1-5; 7 bases map to TRBD1. Germline V gene data show CDR1 as MDHEN and CDR2 as SYDVKM. V was pared by 6 bases and J by 3 bases, with 20 bases of the junction left unmatched. There are 19 residues in the CDR3. CDR3 loop: CASRQQRYRYDRANQPQHF. DNA for the CDR3: TGTGCCAGCAGGCAACAAAGATATCGATATGACAGGGCCAATCAGCCCCAGCATTTT.

V is TRBV11-1 and J is TRBJ2-5, with a weak D call TRBD1 (6 bases). The CDR3 extends over 18 amino acids. Germline V gene lookup returns CDR1 SGHAT and CDR2 FQDESV (reference sequence). V dropped 0 bases and J dropped 5 bases, with 22 bases sitting between them. The CDR3 protein is CASSLAPPLQGCGETQYF. In DNA, the CDR3 is TGTGCCAGCAGCTTAGCTCCCCCCCTACAGGGCTGTGGGGAGACCCAGTACTTC.

For the CDR3, the DNA is TGTGCCAGCAGTGAGAGGCCGCCGGCCAACAATGAGCAGTTCTTC. Translated: CASSERPPANNEQFF. V is TRBV2 and J is TRBJ2-1; D not resolved. Trimming removed 3 bases from V and 5 bases from J, with 14 bases in between. The CDR3 spans 15 residues. Germline CDR1 SNHLY, CDR2 FYNNEI. The variable domain in full, with the rest retrieved from reference TRBV2 and TRBJ2-1, is EPEVTQTPSHQVTQMGQEVILRCVPISNHLYFYWYRQILGQKVEFLVSFYNNEISEKSEIFDDQFSVERPDGSNFTLKIRSTKLEDSAMYFCASSERPPANNEQFFGPGTRLTVL.

The chain uses TRBV7-2 and TRBJ2-7; the D is unclear. The CDR3 is 14 amino acids. Germline-derived CDR1 and CDR2 are SGHTA and FQGNSA. Between the trimmed V and J ends, which lost 6 bases and 0 bases, there was a span of 12 bases. The CDR3 DNA reads TGTGCCAGCAGGAGAACAGAGTTCTCCTACGAGCAGTACTTC. Protein: CASRRTEFSYEQYF.